These 17 T cell receptor beta chains were sequenced from one sample in a study of T cells in Graves' hyperthyroidism and ophthalmopathy. RNA transcripts were the template for amplifying TCR beta CDR3 regions. Carried out on the TCR CDR3, a first-round RT-PCR used the HTBI primer set. TCRdb itself ran the multiplex PCR reads through MiXCR, one entry per CDR3 protein. The sample shows 480,000 or so distinct CDR3 sequences, 46% of them seen only once. The specimen sequenced was peripheral blood or thyroid tissue (not recorded which). Receptors were obtained from an adult woman with Graves' disease, either hyperthyroidism or ophthalmopathy (not recorded which).

In the case of this clonotype: One end of the junction does not line up with germline, which may come from a read error. V is TRBV15 and J is TRBJ1-2; D gene unclear. The CDR3 has 13 amino acids. Germline V gene sequence: CDR1 LNHNV, CDR2 YYDKDF (reference sequence). Written as DNA, the CDR3 is TGTGCCAGCAGCTTAGCCCGGGACTATGGCTACACCTTC. Translating gives CASSLARDYGYTF.

J is TRBJ2-5 and V is TRBV7-8; 15 bases agree with TRBD2. V was clipped by 5 bases and J by 1 base; unmatched bases: 5. The CDR3 extends over 17 amino acids. Germline values: CDR1 SGHVS, CDR2 FQNEAQ. CDR3 sequence: CASSTRTSGRVQETQYF. CDR3 nucleotides: TGTGCCAGCAGCACCCGGACTAGCGGGAGGGTCCAAGAGACCCAGTACTTC.

The rearrangement uses TRBV19 and TRBJ2-7; the D gene is possibly TRBD1 (5 bases). Germline V gene sequence: CDR1 LNHDA, CDR2 SQIVND (reference sequence). V lost 5 bases and J 6 bases, leaving 17 bases between the germline ends. This CDR3 comprises 14 residues. The CDR3 sequence is CASSAGRVGGEQYF. DNA for the CDR3: TGTGCCAGTAGTGCAGGCAGGGTCGGCGGCGAGCAGTACTTC.

V gene TRBV29-1 combines with J gene TRBJ1-1; no reliable D call. The CDR3 runs 13 residues. The V end was cut by 3 bases, the J end by 2 bases, with 10 bases between. In germline, CDR1 is SQVTM, CDR2 ANQGSEA. As DNA, the CDR3 is TGCAGCGTTGATGTCATCGGTAACACTGAAGCTTTCTTT. It is translated as CSVDVIGNTEAFF.

The chain links TRBV7-9 to TRBJ2-5, with 8 bases fitting TRBD1. Trimming took 3 bases from V and 4 from J; bases not matched to a gene: 7. This CDR3 is built from 15 residues. Germline V gene lookup returns CDR1 SEHNR and CDR2 FQNEAQ (reference sequence). The chain's CDR3 is CASSFTGTGGETQYF. CDR3 coding DNA: TGTGCCAGCAGCTTTACTGGAACAGGGGGAGAGACCCAGTACTTC.

The genes are TRBV29-1 and TRBJ2-7; no reliable D call. The CDR3 has 14 amino acids. V lost 6 bases and J lost 3, with 18 bases in between. The germline CDR1 and CDR2 sequences are SQVTM and ANQGSEA. CDR3 in amino acids: CSVRAGRALYEQYF. The CDR3 nucleotides read TGCAGCGTCCGGGCAGGTCGAGCCCTCTACGAGCAGTACTTC.

The CDR3 reads CSARHSGLANEKLFF. CDR3 DNA sequence: TGCAGTGCCCGCCACTCAGGGTTAGCTAATGAAAAACTGTTTTTT. This sequence joins TRBV20-1 and TRBJ1-4, with a tentative D call TRBD1 (5 bases). The CDR3 loop spans 15 amino acids. Germline CDR1 is DFQATT and CDR2 is SNEGSKA (reference sequence). The ends were cut back, 6 bases at V and 3 bases at J, with 17 bases in the middle.

This clonotype has at least ten counts. The genes are TRBV5-1 and TRBJ1-6, with TRBD1 matching over 8 bases. Germline values: CDR1 SGHRS, CDR2 YFSETQ. Trimming removed 1 base from V and 7 bases from J; junction bases left unmatched: 7. This CDR3 contains 16 residues. CDR3 nucleotide sequence: TGCGCCAGCAGCTTGACAGGGGGAGGAGGAAATTCACCCCTCCACTTT. Translating it yields CASSLTGGGGNSPLHF.

This clonotype was detected only a few times. A read error is possible here, since a much larger clone lies one base away. The gene calls are TRBV7-9 and TRBJ1-6; D is ambiguous. Between the trimmed V and J ends, which lost 3 bases and 0 bases, there was a span of 6 bases. The CDR3 loop spans 15 amino acids. The V gene's germline CDR1 is SEHNR and CDR2 FQNEAQ (reference sequence). The CDR3 reads CASSFASSYNSPLHF. CDR3 in DNA: TGTGCCAGCAGCTTTGCGAGCTCCTATAATTCACCCCTCCACTTT.

This clonotype was picked up many times. The chain couples TRBV29-1 to TRBJ1-2; tentative D call: TRBD1 (6 bases). This CDR3 is 15 amino acids long. Germline-derived CDR1 and CDR2 are SQVTM and ANQGSEA. The V gene lost 5 bases and the J gene lost 6 bases, with 22 bases spanning the gap. For the CDR3, the DNA is TGCAGCGTTACCCGGGACACTTCCGGGGACGATGGCTACACCTTC. Translated: CSVTRDTSGDDGYTF.

This clonotype was seen a few times. The chain links TRBV7-3 to TRBJ2-1; possible D gene TRBD1, 5 bases. Germline lookup yields CDR1 SGHTA and CDR2 FQGTGA. The CDR3 contains 14 residues. V lost 0 bases to trimming and J lost 4 bases, with 7 bases between them. CDR3 DNA sequence: TGTGCCAGCAGCTTAACCGCAGGGTACAATGAGCAGTTCTTC. Its translation: CASSLTAGYNEQFF.

In its sample, this clonotype was seen many times. Relative to the germline gene, one junction end is altered; a read error may explain this. The chain is built from TRBV12-3 or TRBV12-4 and TRBJ2-5; perhaps TRBD2 as D (5 bases). There are 12 residues in the CDR3. The CDR3 sequence: CASSLQATPEAF. DNA of the CDR3: TGTGCCAGCAGTTTACAGGCGACACCGGAGGCCTTC.

This clonotype was seen ten or more times. The chain carries TRBV7-9 and TRBJ1-2; 8 bases match TRBD1. V was pared by 3 bases and J by 8 bases, with 14 bases of the junction left unmatched. This CDR3 contains 16 residues. Germline CDR1 SEHNR, CDR2 FQNEAQ (reference sequence). This CDR3 is CASSLSEGRGRDGYTF. CDR3 DNA sequence: TGTGCCAGCAGCTTGAGTGAAGGCAGGGGGCGCGACGGCTACACCTTC.

The chain has TRBV6-1 and TRBJ2-2, with 7 bases identical to TRBD2. Looked up from germline, CDR1 is MNHNS and CDR2 is SASEGT. With 5 bases clipped from V and 7 bases from J, the junction kept 13 bases outside the gene matches. CDR3 size: 16 residues. The CDR3 reads CASSSTSAHLGGELFF. As DNA, the CDR3 is TGTGCCAGCAGTTCCACTAGCGCCCATCTGGGCGGGGAGCTGTTTTTT.

The rearrangement joins TRBV29-1 to TRBJ1-3; D call uncertain. This CDR3 has 13 residues. With 4 bases removed from V and 4 bases from J, the gap between germline ends came to 11 bases. Germline V gene lookup returns CDR1 SQVTM and CDR2 ANQGSEA. The CDR3 nucleotides read TGCAGCGTTGGTATCCTCGGCGGAAACACCATATATTTT. Translation gives CSVGILGGNTIYF.

This clonotype was seen only once. The V gene is TRBV10-3, the J gene TRBJ1-2; maybe TRBD1 (6 bases). From germline, CDR1 is ENHRY and CDR2 SYGVKD. Trimming pared 10 bases from V and 4 bases from J, leaving 22 bases between. The CDR3 runs to 15 residues. CDR3 sequence (DNA): TGTGCCAGCAGAGGGCTAGGGGGGCTCGGCTATGGCTACACCTTC. Amino acids: CASRGLGGLGYGYTF.

In its sample, this clonotype was seen many times. This sequence joins TRBV19 and TRBJ1-5, with D uncertain. This CDR3 is 8 amino acids long. V lost 10 bases to trimming and J lost 8 bases, with 3 bases between them. Germline values: CDR1 LNHDA, CDR2 SQIVND (reference sequence). Here the CDR3 reads CAKEPQHF. The CDR3 DNA is TGTGCCAAGGAGCCCCAGCATTTT.